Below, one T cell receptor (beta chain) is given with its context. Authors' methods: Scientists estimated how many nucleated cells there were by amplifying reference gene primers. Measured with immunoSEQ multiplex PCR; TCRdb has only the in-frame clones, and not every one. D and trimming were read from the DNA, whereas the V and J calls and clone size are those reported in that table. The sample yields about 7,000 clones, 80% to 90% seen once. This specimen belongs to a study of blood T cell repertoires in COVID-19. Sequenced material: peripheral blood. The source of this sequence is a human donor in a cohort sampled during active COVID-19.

CDR3 protein: CASSSGPRGETQYF. The CDR3, as DNA: TGCGCCAGCAGCAGCGGGCCCCGGGGGGAGACCCAGTACTTC. V is TRBV5-1 and J is TRBJ2-5; a weak D match, TRBD2 (6 bases). Germline CDR1 is SGHRS and CDR2 is YFSETQ. The CDR3 is 14 amino acids. Trimming shortened V by 4 bases and J by 5 bases, and 15 bases separated the two germline ends. The full variable domain, completed using reference TRBV5-1 and TRBJ2-5, is KAGVTQTPRYLIKTRGQQVTLSCSPISGHRSVSWYQQTPGQGLQFLFEYFSETQRNKGNFPGRFSGRQFSNSRSEMNVSTLELGDSALYLCASSSGPRGETQYFGPGTRLLVL.